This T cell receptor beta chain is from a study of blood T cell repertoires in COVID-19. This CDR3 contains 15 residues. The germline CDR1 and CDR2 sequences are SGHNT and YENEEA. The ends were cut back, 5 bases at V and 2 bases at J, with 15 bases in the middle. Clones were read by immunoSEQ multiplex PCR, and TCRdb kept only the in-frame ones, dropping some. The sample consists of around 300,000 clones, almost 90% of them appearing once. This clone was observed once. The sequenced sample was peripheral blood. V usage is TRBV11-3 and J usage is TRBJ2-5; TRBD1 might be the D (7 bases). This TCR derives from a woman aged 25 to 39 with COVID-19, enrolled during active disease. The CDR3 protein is CASSTRQGGQETQYF. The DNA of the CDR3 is TGTGCCAGCAGCACTCGACAGGGAGGTCAAGAGACCCAGTACTTC.